This T cell receptor (beta chain) was obtained from a study of blood T cell repertoires in COVID-19. TCRdb's copy holds only in-frame clones and misses some; the assay was immunoSEQ multiplex PCR. The table records approximately 250,000 clones, approximately 89% of them present only once. This clone was found many times. This TCR was recovered from a man aged 40-55 years with active or convalescent COVID-19. Sequences were obtained from peripheral blood.

The CDR3 DNA reads as TGTGCCAGCAGCCAAGGTGGGGGGGCAAATAATGAGCAGTTCTTC. Protein: CASSQGGGANNEQFF. This chain links TRBV4-2 with TRBJ2-1; possible D gene TRBD2, 7 bases. Per the germline V gene, CDR1 is LGHNA and CDR2 is YNFKEQ. V dropped 1 base and J dropped 7 bases, with 14 bases sitting between them. CDR3 length: 15 amino acids.